Here is one T cell receptor (beta chain) with its context. The protocol was immunoSEQ multiplex PCR, while the TCRdb copy is restricted to in-frame clones and leaves out a portion. The sample records tens of thousands of clones, around 90% being singletons. The data derive from a study of control samples from healthy donors and cancer patients. Germline V gene lookup returns CDR1 MNHEY and CDR2 SVGAGI. V dropped 2 bases and J dropped 5; count of bases not matched to a gene: 9. CDR3 length: 15 residues. The sample comprised PBMCs. The genes are TRBV6-5 and TRBJ2-7, with 7 positions matching TRBD1. The sequence was obtained from an older woman with head and neck cancer. This CDR3 is CASSYEGGEFNEQYF. CDR3 DNA sequence: TGTGCCAGCAGTTACGAAGGGGGCGAGTTCAACGAGCAGTACTTC.